The 14 T cell receptor beta chains below all came from one sample that was sequenced in a study of OX40 agonist ivuxolimab in advanced cancers. Assay: immunoSEQ multiplex PCR; the TCRdb copy retains only in-frame clones and omits some. This table holds under 90,000 clones, approximately 80% found once. Specimen: CD4+ or CD8+ T cells sorted from blood, collected in a trial of the OX40 agonist ivuxolimab. The receptors shown here come from an adult with an advanced solid tumor such as melanoma, head and neck, liver or kidney cancer.

In its sample, this clone was seen once. The gene calls are TRBV6-6 and TRBJ2-7, with D hard to call. There are 14 residues in the CDR3. Germline V gene data show CDR1 as MNHNY and CDR2 as SVGAGI (reference sequence). V dropped 6 bases and J dropped 2 bases, with 14 bases sitting between them. The CDR3 is CASSLDSFAYEQYF. CDR3 sequence (DNA): TGTGCCAGCAGCCTAGACTCATTTGCCTACGAGCAGTACTTC.

This clone has just one count. V usage is TRBV27 and J usage is TRBJ2-1; D is possibly TRBD2 (7 bases). Germline CDR1 MNHEY, CDR2 SMNVEV (reference sequence). V lost 4 bases to trimming and J lost 10 bases, with 29 bases between them. This CDR3 contains 18 residues. CDR3 sequence (DNA): TGTGCCAGCAGTTGGGGGGGCCGAAGCCGCGACGCAAATGAGGAGCAGTTCTTC. Translated, it gives CASSWGGRSRDANEEQFF.

Regarding this clone: The sample contains more than one DNA sequence encoding this CDR3. This chain links TRBV19 with TRBJ2-3; D is undetermined. The germline V gene encodes CDR1 LNHDA and CDR2 SQIVND (reference sequence). The CDR3 sequence is 15 residues long. Trimming took 1 base from V and 0 from J, leaving 8 bases between them. CDR3 protein: CASSIGGRSTDTQYF. For the CDR3, the DNA is TGTGCCAGTAGTATAGGTGGCCGTAGCACAGATACGCAGTATTTT.

The chain joins TRBV28 to TRBJ1-2; the match to TRBD1 covers 8 bases. With 2 bases clipped from V and 4 bases from J, the junction kept 3 bases outside the gene matches. The CDR3 runs to 14 residues. The germline V gene has CDR1 MDHEN and CDR2 SYDVKM. CDR3 DNA sequence: TGTGCCAGCAGTTTAGGGACAGGCCTCTATGGCTACACCTTC. This encodes CASSLGTGLYGYTF.

The chain recombines TRBV5-4 with TRBJ2-5; the D gene is possibly TRBD2 (6 bases). Germline V lookup: CDR1 SGHNT, CDR2 YYREEE (reference sequence). V was cut by 0 bases and J by 4 bases, with 16 bases left in between. The CDR3 totals 16 residues. CDR3 nucleotides: TGTGCCAGCAGCTTGGAGGGGCAGGTGGGGGGAGAGACCCAGTACTTC. Translating gives CASSLEGQVGGETQYF. Variable domain in full (rest from reference TRBV5-4 and TRBJ2-5): ETGVTQSPTHLIKTRGQQVTLRCSSQSGHNTVSWYQQALGQGPQFIFQYYREEENGRGNFPPRFSGLQFPNYSSELNVNALELDDSALYLCASSLEGQVGGETQYFGPGTRLLVL.

The chain has TRBV4-1 and TRBJ2-5, with 9 bases that match TRBD1. Unmatched junction bases numbered 11, after V lost 1 base and J lost 5 bases. Germline lookup yields CDR1 MGHRA and CDR2 YSYEKL. The CDR3 has 17 amino acids. CDR3 DNA: TGCGCCAGCAGCCAAGTCTCGGGACAGGGAGGTTTGGAGACCCAGTACTTC. Protein: CASSQVSGQGGLETQYF.

The V call is TRBV2, the J call TRBJ2-1, with 11 bases that match TRBD1. The germline gives CDR1 SNHLY, CDR2 FYNNEI. CDR3 length: 15 amino acids. V gave up 9 bases and J gave up 6 bases; unmatched junction bases: 10. The CDR3 is CASSRDRGNVNEQFF. In DNA form, the CDR3 reads TGTGCCAGTAGTCGGGACAGGGGGAATGTCAATGAGCAGTTCTTC.

This clone has a handful of counts. V and J are TRBV19 and TRBJ2-7; D might be TRBD2 (5 bases). The CDR3 consists of 16 residues. CDR1 LNHDA and CDR2 SQIVND come from the germline V gene (reference sequence). Trimming took off 6 bases at V and 3 bases at J, with 21 bases between the two ends. The chain's CDR3 is CASSRGLPPLFYEQYF. The CDR3, as DNA: TGTGCCAGTAGCAGAGGGCTTCCACCCCTTTTCTACGAGCAGTACTTC.

This clone appeared a few times. The V and J genes are TRBV19 and TRBJ2-3; D not resolved. The V gene lost 5 bases and the J gene lost 0 bases, with 15 bases spanning the gap. The CDR3 loop spans 16 amino acids. Germline values: CDR1 LNHDA, CDR2 SQIVND (reference sequence). The CDR3 reads CASSLSAPPSTDTQYF. In DNA form, the CDR3 reads TGTGCCAGTAGTCTGAGCGCCCCGCCGAGCACAGATACGCAGTATTTT.

This clone has only one observation. The CDR3 coding sequence is TGTGCCAGCAGCGCCGACCCGGGACGGACCTTGTACGAGCAGTACTTC. It is translated as CASSADPGRTLYEQYF. This chain connects TRBV5-4 to TRBJ2-7, with D possibly being TRBD1 or TRBD2 (5 bases each). The CDR3 is 16 amino acids. The germline V gene has CDR1 SGHNT and CDR2 YYREEE (reference sequence). Trimming shortened V by 4 bases and J by 4 bases, and 21 bases separated the two germline ends.

This clone turned up a few times. The rearrangement uses TRBV7-9 and TRBJ2-1; no definite D call. With 4 bases removed from V and 0 bases from J, the gap between germline ends came to 10 bases. This CDR3 spans 15 amino acids. The V gene's germline CDR1 is SEHNR and CDR2 FQNEAQ (reference sequence). CDR3 sequence: CASSSLTPSYNEQFF. In DNA form, the CDR3 reads TGTGCCAGCAGCTCCCTGACTCCCTCCTACAATGAGCAGTTCTTC.

The V gene is TRBV6-6, the J gene TRBJ1-1; a weak D match, TRBD1 (6 bases). Germline CDR1 is MNHNY and CDR2 is SVGAGI (reference sequence). Deletions cut 6 bases from V and 0 bases from J, with 14 bases between. CDR3 size: 15 residues. CDR3 amino acids: CASRGGGALNTEAFF. The CDR3 coding sequence is TGTGCCAGCAGAGGGGGAGGGGCGTTGAACACTGAAGCTTTCTTT.

The chain has TRBV7-6 and TRBJ2-1; D uncertain. Trimming stripped 7 bases from V and 5 bases from J, with 12 bases between. The CDR3 runs to 13 residues. Germline lookup yields CDR1 SGHVS and CDR2 FNYEAQ. The CDR3 sequence is CASKRMFHNEQFF. The CDR3 DNA reads as TGTGCCAGCAAGCGCATGTTCCACAATGAGCAGTTCTTC. Full variable domain (outside the CDR3, taken from reference TRBV7-6 and TRBJ2-1): GAGVSQSPRYKVTKRGQDVALRCDPISGHVSLYWYRQALGQGPEFLTYFNYEAQQDKSGLPNDRFSAERPEGSISTLTIQRTEQRDSAMYRCASKRMFHNEQFFGPGTRLTVL.

V and J are TRBV6-1 and TRBJ2-3; D not resolved. Germline V gives CDR1 MNHNS, CDR2 SASEGT. This CDR3 is 13 amino acids long. The V gene lost 3 bases and the J gene lost 3 bases, with 7 bases spanning the gap. As DNA, the CDR3 is TGTGCCAGCAGTGAGGTGAGGACAGATACGCAGTATTTT. This encodes CASSEVRTDTQYF.